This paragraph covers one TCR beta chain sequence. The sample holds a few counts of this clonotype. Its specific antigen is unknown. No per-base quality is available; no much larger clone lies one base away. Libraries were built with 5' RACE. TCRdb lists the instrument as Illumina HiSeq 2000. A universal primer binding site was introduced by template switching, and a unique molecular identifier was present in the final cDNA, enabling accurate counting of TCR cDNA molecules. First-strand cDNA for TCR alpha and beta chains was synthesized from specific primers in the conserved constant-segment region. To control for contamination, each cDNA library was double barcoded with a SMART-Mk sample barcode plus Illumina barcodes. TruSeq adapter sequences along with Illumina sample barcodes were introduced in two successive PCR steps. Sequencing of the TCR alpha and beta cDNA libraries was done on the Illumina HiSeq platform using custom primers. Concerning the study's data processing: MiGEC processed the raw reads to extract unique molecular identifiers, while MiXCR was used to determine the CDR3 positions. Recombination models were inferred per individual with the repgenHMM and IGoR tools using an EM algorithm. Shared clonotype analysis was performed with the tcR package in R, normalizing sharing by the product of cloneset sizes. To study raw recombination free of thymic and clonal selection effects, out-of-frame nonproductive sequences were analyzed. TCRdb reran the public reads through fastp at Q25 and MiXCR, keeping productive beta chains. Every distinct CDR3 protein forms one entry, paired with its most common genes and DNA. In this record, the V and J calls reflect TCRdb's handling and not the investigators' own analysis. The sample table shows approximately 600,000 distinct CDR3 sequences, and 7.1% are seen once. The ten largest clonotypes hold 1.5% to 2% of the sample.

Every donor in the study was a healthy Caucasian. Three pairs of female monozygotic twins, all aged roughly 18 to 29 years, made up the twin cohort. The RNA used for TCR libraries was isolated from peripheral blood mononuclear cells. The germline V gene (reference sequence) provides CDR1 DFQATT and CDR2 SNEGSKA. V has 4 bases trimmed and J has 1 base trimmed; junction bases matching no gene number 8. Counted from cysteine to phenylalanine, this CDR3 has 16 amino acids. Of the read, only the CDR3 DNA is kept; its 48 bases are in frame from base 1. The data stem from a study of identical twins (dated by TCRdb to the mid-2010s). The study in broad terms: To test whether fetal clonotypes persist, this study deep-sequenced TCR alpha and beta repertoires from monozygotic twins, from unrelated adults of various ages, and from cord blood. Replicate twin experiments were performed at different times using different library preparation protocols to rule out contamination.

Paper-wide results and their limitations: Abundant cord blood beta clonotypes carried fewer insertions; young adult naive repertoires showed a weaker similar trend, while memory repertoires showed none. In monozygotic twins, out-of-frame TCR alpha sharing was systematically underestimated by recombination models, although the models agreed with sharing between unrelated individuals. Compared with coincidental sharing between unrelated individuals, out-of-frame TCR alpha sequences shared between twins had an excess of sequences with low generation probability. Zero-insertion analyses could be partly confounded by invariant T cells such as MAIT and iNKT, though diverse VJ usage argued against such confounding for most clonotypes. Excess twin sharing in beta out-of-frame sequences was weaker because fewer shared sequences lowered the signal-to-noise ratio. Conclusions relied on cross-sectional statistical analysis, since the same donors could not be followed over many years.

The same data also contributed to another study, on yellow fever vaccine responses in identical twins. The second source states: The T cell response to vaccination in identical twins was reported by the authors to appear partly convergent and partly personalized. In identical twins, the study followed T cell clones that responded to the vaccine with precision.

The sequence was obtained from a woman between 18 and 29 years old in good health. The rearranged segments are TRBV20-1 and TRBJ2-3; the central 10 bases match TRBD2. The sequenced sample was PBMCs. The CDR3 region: CSATSIAGGGTDTQYF. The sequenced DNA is TGCAGTGCTACCTCCATAGCGGGGGGCGGCACAGATACGCAGTATTTT.